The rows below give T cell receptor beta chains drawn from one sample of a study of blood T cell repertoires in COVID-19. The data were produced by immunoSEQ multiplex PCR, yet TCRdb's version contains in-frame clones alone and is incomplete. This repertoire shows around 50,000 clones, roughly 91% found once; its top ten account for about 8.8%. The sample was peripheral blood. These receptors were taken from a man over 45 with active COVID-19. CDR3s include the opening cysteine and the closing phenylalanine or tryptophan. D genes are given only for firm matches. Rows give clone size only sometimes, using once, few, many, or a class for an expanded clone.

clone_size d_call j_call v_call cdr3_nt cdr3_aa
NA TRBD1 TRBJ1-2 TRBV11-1 TGTGCCAGCAGCCCGGACAGGGGCTCCCTTAATGGCTACACCTTC CASSPDRGSLNGYTF
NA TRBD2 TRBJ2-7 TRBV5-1 TGCGCCAGCAGACTAGCGGTCTCCTACGAGCAGTACTTC CASRLAVSYEQYF
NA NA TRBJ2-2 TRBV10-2 TGCGCCAGCATACCCCAAAACAGGAACACCGGGGAGCTGTTTTTT CASIPQNRNTGELFF
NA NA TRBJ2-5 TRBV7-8 TGTGCCAGCAGCTTAGGTTCGGCGGGCTATCCAGGCCAGCAGTACTTC CASSLGSAGYPGQQYF
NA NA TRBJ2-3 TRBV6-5 TGTGCCAGCAGTTACCTGAAACTTGCGCGGACAGATACGCAGTATTTT CASSYLKLARTDTQYF
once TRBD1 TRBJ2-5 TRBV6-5 TGTGCCAGCAGCCGGGACAGGGACGAGACCCAGTACTTC CASSRDRDETQYF
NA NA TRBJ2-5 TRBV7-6 TGTGCCAGCAGCCTGCTCAGGGCGTTCAGAGAGACCCAGTACTTC CASSLLRAFRETQYF
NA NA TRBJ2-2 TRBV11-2 TGTGCCAGCAGCGCCTACGGGGAGCTGTTTTTT CASSAYGELFF
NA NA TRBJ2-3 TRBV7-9 TGTGCCAGCAGCTCAATCACAGATACGCAGTATTTT CASSSITDTQYF
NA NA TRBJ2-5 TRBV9 TGTGCCAGCAGCCCTCCGGGGATCCAAGAGACCCAGTACTTC CASSPPGIQETQYF
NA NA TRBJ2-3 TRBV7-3 TGTGCCAGCAGCTTAAACCGGGGTCGAGATACGCAGTATTTT CASSLNRGRDTQYF
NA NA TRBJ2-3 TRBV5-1 TGCGCCAGCAGCGGGGGGGCTTTAGATACGCAGTATTTT CASSGGALDTQYF
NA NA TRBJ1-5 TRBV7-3 TGTGCCAGCAGCTCTACTAGCAATCAGCCCCAGCATTTT CASSSTSNQPQHF